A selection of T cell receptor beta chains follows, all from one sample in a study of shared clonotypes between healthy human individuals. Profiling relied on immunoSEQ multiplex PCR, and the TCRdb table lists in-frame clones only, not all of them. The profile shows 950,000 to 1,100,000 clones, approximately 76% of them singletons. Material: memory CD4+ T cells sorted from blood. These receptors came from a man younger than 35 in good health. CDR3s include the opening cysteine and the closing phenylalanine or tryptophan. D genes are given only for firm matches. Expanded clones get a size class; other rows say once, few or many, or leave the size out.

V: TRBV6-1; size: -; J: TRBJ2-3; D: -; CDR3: CASKGGRASTDTQYF
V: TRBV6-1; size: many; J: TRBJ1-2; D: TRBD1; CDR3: CASNQGGINYGYTF
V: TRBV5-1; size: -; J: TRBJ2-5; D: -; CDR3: CASSLAPGKETQYF
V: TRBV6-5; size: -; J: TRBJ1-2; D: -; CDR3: CASGSSGRSYGYTF
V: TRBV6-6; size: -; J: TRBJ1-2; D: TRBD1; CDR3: CASSYPGQGASYGYTF
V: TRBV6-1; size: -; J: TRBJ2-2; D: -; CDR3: CASSRDFETGELFF
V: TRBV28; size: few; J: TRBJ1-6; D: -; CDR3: CASRETDSPLHF
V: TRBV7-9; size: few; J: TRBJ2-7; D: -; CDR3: CASSLALTGSVDEQYF
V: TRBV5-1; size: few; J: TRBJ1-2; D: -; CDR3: CASSLGGRSDYGYTF
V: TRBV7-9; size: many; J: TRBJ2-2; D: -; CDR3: CASLGPSTGELFF
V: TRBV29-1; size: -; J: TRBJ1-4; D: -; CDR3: CSVGSGFEEKLFF